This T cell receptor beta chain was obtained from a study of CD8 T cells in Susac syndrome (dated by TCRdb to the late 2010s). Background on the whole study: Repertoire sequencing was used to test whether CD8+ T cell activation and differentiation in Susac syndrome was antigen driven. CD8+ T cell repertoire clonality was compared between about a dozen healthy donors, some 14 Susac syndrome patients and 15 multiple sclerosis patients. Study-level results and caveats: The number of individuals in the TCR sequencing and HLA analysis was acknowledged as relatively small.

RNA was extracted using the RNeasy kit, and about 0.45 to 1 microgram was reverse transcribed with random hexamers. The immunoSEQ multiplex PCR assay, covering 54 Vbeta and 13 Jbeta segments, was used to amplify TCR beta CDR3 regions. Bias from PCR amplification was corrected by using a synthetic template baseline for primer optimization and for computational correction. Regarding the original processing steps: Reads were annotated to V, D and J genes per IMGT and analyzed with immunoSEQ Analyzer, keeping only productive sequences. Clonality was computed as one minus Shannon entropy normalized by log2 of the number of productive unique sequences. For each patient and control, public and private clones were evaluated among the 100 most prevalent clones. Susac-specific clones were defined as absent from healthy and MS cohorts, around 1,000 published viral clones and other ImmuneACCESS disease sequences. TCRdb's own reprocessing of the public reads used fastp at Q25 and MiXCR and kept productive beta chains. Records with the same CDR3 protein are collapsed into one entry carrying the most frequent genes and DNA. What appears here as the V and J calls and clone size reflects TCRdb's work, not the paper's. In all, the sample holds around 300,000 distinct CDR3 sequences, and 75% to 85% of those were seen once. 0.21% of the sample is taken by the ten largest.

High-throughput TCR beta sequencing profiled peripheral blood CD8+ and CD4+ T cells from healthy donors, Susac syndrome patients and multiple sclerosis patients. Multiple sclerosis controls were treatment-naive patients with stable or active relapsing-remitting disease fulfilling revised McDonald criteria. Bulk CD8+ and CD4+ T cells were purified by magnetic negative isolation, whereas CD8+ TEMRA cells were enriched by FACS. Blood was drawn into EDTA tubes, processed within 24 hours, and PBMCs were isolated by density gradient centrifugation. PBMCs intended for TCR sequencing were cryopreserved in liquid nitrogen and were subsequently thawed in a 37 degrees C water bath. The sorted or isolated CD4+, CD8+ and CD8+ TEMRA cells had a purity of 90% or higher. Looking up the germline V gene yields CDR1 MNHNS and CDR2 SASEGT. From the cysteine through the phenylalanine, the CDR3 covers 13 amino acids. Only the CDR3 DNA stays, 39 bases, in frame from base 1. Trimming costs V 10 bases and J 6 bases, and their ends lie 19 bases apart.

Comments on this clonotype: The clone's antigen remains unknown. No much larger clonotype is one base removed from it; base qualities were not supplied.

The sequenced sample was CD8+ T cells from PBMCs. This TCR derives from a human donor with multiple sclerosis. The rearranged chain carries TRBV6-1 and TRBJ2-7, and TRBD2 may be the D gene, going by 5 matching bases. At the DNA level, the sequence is TGTGCCATCAATTCAGACTACTTCACCGAGCAGTACTTC. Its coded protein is CAINSDYFTEQYF.